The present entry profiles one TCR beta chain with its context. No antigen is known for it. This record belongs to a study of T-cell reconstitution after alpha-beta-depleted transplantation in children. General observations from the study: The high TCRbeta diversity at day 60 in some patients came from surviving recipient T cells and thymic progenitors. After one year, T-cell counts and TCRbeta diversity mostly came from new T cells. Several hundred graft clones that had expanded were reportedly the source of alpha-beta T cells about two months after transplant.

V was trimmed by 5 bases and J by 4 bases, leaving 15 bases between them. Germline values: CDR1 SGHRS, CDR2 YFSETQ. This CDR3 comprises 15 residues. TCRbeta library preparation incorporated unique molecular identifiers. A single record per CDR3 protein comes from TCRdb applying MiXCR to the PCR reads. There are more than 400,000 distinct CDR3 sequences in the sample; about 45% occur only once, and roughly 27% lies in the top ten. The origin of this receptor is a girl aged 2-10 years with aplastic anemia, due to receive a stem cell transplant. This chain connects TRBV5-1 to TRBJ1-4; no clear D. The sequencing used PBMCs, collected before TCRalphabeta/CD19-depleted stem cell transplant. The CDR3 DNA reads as TGCGCCAGCAGTTACTACGGGTCGAATAATGAAAAACTGTTTTTT. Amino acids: CASSYYGSNNEKLFF.